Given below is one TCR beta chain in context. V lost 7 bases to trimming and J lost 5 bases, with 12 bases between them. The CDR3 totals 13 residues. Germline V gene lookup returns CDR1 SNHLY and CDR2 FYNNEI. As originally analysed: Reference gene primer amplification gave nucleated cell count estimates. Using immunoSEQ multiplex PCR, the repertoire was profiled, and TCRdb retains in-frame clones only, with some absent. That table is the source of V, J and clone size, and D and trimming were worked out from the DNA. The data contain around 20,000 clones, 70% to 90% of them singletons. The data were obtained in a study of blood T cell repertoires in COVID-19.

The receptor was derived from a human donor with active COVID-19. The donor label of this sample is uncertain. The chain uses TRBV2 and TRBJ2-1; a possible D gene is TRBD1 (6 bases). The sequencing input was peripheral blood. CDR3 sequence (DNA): TGTGCCAGCAAAGTCAACAGGGACAATGAGCAGTTCTTC. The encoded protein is CASKVNRDNEQFF.